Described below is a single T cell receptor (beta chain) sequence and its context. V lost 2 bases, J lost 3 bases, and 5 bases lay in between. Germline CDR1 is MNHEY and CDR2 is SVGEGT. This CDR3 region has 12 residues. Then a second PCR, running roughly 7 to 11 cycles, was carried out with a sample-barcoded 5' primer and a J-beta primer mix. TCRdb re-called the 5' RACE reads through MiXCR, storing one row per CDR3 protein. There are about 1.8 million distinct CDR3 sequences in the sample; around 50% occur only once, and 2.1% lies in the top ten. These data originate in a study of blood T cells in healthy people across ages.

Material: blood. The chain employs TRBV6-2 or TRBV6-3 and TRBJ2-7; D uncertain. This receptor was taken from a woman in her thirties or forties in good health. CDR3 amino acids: CASSYTVYEQYF. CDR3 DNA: TGTGCCAGCAGTTACACAGTCTACGAGCAGTACTTC.